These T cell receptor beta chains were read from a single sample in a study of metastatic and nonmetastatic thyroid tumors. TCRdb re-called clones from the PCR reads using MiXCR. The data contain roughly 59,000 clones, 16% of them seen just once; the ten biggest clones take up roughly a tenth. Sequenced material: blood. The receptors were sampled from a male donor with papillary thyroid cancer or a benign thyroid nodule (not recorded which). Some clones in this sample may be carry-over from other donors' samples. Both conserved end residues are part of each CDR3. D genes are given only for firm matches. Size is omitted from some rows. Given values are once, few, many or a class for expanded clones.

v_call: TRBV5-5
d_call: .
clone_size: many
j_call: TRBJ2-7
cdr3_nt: TGTGCCAGCAGCTGGGGGGCAGAGACCTACGAGCAGTACTTC
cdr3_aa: CASSWGAETYEQYF

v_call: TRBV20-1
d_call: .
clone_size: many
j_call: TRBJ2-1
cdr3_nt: TGCAGTGCTAGCCGGGACGGCGATGAGCAGTTCTTC
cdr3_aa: CSASRDGDEQFF

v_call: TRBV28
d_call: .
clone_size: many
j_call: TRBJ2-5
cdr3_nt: TGTGCCAGCAGTTCGCCCCCGGGGGAGACCCAGTACTTC
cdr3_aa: CASSSPPGETQYF

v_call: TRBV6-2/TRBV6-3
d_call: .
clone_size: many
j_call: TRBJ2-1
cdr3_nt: TGTGCCAGCAGCTCCCGCGAAAACAATGAGCAGTTCTTC
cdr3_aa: CASSSRENNEQFF

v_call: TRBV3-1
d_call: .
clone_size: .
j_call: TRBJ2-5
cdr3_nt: TGTGCCAGCAGCACACGTACTATTGGGACCCAGTACTTC
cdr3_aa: CASSTRTIGTQYF

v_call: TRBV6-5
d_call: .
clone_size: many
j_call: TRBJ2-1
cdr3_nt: TGTGCCAGCAGTTGGGGGGCGGGGAGTAACAATGAGCAGTTCTTC
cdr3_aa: CASSWGAGSNNEQFF

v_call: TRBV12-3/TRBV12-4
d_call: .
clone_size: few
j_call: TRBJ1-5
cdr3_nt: TGTGCCAGCAGGATCCTACCGTATAGCAATCAGCCCCAGCATTTT
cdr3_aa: CASRILPYSNQPQHF

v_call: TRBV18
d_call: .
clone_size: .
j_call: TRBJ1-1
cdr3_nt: TGTGCCAGCTCACCGCCGGGACGGGTGAACACTGAAGCTTTCTTT
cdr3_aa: CASSPPGRVNTEAFF

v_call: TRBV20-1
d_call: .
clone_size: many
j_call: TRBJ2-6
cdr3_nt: TGCAGTGCTAGAGCGGATGAACGGGCCAACGTCCTGACTTTC
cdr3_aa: CSARADERANVLTF

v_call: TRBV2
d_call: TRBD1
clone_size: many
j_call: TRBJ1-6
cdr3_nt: TGTGCCAGCTCCCCGGGAAGGGGGCGTTATTCACCCCTCCACTTT
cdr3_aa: CASSPGRGRYSPLHF

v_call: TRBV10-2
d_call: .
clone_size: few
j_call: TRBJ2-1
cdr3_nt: TGCGCCAGCAGCGGGGGCCAGTGGCTCGCTTCGGGAAATGAGCAGTTCTTC
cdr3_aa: CASSGGQWLASGNEQFF

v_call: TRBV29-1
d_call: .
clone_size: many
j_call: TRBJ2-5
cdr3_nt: TGCAGCGTTAGTTCGGAGACCCAGTACTTC
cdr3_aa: CSVSSETQYF

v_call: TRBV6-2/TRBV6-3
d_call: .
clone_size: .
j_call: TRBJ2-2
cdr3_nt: TGTGCCAGCAGTTACTCGGAGACCGTGGAGCTGCTTTTT
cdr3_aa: CASSYSETVELLF

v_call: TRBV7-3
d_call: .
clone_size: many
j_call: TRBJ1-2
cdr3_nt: TGTGCCAGCAGCTTAAAGGGGGGGCCAGACTATGGCTACACCTTC
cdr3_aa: CASSLKGGPDYGYTF

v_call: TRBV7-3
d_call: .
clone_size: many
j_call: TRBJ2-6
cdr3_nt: TGTGCCAGCAGCCACGACCCCTCTGGGGCCAACGTCCTGACTTTC
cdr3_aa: CASSHDPSGANVLTF

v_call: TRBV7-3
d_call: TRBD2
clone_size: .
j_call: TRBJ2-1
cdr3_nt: TGTGCCATCAGCCTAATACTAGCGGGAGCCGGTAATGAGCAGTTCTTC
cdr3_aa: CAISLILAGAGNEQFF

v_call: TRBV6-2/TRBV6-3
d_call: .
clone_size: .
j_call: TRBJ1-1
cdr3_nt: TGTGCCAGCAGTGACCTCCTACGGCCCGGAACTGAAGCTTTCTTT
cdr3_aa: CASSDLLRPGTEAFF

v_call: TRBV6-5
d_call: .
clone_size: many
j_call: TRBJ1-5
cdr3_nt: TGTGCCAGCAGTTATGCCCCTGGTCAGCCCCAGCATTTT
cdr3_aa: CASSYAPGQPQHF

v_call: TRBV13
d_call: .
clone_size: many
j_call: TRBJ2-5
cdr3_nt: TGTGCCAGCAGCTTAGCCAGCGGAGTAGAGACCCAGTACTTC
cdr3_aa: CASSLASGVETQYF

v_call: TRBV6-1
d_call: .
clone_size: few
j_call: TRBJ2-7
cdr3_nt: TGTGCCAGCAGTGAAATTGTTAGGGTTGTCGAGCAGTACTTC
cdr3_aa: CASSEIVRVVEQYF

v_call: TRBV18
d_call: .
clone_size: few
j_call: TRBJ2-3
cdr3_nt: TGTGCCAGCTCACCACCCCGGGACGGCAGGGGAGGGAGCACAGATACGCAGTATTTT
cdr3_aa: CASSPPRDGRGGSTDTQYF

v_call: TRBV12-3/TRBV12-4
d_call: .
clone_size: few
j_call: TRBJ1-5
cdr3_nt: TGTGCCAGCAGCGGCGGGGGGCCGGGGACTAGCACATATACGCAGCATTTT
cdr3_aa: CASSGGGPGTSTYTQHF

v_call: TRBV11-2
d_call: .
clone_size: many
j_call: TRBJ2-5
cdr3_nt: TGTGCCAGCAGCTTAACTAGAGGGGAGACCCAGTACTTC
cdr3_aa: CASSLTRGETQYF

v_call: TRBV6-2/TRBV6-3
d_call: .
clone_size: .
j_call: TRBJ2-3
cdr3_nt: TGTGCCAGCATGGGGAGCGAAGGACGGTACACAGATACGCAGTATTTT
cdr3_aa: CASMGSEGRYTDTQYF

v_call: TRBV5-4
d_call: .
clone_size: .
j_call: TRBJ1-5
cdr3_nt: TGTGCCAGCAGCTCGGGACCCCGAGCGGATCAGCCCCAGCATTTT
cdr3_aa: CASSSGPRADQPQHF

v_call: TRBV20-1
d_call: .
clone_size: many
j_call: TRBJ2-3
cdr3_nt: TGCAGTGCTAGAGATACCCTAGCGACTAGCACAGATACGCAGTATTTT
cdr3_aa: CSARDTLATSTDTQYF

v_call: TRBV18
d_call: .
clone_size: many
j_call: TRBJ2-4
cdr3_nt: TGTGCCAGCTCACCACCCGGGAGAAACATTCAGTACTTC
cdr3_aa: CASSPPGRNIQYF

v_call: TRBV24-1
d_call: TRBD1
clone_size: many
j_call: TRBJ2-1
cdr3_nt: TGTGCCACCAGTGACTTAGGACAGGAGTTCAATGAGCAGTTCTTC
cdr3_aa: CATSDLGQEFNEQFF

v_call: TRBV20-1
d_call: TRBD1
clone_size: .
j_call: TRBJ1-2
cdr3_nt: TGCAGTGCTAGAGATCCCGGACAGGGGGTCTTTGGCTACACCTTC
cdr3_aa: CSARDPGQGVFGYTF

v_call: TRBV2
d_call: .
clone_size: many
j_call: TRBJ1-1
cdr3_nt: TGTGCCAGCCAGGCGGGCAGGTCTGAAGCTTTCTTT
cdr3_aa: CASQAGRSEAFF

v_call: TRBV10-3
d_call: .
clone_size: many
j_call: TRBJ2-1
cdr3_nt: TGTGCCATCAGTGCTAGCAGCTCCTACAATGAGCAGTTCTTC
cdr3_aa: CAISASSSYNEQFF

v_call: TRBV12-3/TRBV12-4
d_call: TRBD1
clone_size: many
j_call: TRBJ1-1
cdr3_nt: TGTGCCAGCAGTCGGGACAGGAACACTGAAGCTTTCTTT
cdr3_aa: CASSRDRNTEAFF

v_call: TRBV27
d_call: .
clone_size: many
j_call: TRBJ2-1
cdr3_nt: TGTGCCAGCCGCCGGGACTCCCTCAATGAGCAGTTCTTC
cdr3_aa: CASRRDSLNEQFF

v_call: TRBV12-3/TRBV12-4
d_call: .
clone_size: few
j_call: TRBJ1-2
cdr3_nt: TGTGCCAGCAGATCGACCGGCTCTAACTATGGCTGCACCTTC
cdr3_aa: CASRSTGSNYGCTF

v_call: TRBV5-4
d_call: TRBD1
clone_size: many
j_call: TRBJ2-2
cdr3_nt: TGTGCCAGCAGCTTGGGGAGAAGACAGGGTTCAGGTCACACCGGGGAGCTGTTTTTT
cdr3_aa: CASSLGRRQGSGHTGELFF

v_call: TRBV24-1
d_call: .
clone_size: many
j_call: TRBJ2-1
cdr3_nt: TGTGCCACCAGTGATCTAACAGCACTAGGTCCCAATGAGCAGTTCTTC
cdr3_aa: CATSDLTALGPNEQFF

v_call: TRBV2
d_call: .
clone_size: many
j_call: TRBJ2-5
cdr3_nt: TGTGCCAGCAGTTCCGACAGGAGCCAAGAGACCCAGTACTTC
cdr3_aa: CASSSDRSQETQYF

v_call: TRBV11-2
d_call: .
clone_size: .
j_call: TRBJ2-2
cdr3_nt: TGTGCCAGCAGCCCTCAAGGGGGGGTAAACACCGGGGAGCTGTTTTTT
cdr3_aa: CASSPQGGVNTGELFF

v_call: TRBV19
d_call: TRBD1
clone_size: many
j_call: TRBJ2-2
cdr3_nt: TGTGCCAGTAGTATGTTTACAGGGGGATACACCGGGGAGCTGTTTTTT
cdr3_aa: CASSMFTGGYTGELFF

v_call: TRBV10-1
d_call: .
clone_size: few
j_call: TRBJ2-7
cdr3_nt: TGCGCCAGCAGCGGAGGTAAAGGCTCCTACGAGCAGTACTTC
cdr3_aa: CASSGGKGSYEQYF

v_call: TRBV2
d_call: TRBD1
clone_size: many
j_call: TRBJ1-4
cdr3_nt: TGTGCCAGCAGTGAACAGGGGGTGGGGAATGAAAAACTGTTTTTT
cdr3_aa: CASSEQGVGNEKLFF

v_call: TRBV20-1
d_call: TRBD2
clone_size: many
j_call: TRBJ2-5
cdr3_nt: TGCAGTGCTAGGTCCCTAGCGGGGGGGCACGCGGAGACCCAGTACTTC
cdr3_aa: CSARSLAGGHAETQYF

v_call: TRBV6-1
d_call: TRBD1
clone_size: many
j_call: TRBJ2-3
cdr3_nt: TGTGCCAGCAGCCCCGGGACAGGGGGCCCAGATACGCAGTATTTT
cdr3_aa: CASSPGTGGPDTQYF

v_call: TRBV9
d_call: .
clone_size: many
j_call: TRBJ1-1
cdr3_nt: TGTGCCAGCAGCGTAGAGGATGGGGTTAACACTGAAGCTTTCTTT
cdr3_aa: CASSVEDGVNTEAFF

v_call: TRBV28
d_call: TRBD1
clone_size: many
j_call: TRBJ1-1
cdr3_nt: TGTGCCGTATCCGGTCGGACAGGGTTAATCATGAACACTGAAGCTTTCTTT
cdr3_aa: CAVSGRTGLIMNTEAFF

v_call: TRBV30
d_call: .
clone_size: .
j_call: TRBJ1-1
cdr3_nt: TGTGCCTGGACATGTGGCTGGGGCGTGAACACTGAAGCTTTCTTT
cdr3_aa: CAWTCGWGVNTEAFF

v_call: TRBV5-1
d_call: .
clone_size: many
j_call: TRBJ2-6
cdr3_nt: TGCGCCAGCAGCTCCGACTCCATCTCCAACGTCCTGACTTTC
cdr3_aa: CASSSDSISNVLTF

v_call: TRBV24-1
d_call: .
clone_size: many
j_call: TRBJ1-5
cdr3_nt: TGTGCCACCAGTCTGTCCGGCCTCAATCAGCCCCAGCATTTT
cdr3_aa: CATSLSGLNQPQHF

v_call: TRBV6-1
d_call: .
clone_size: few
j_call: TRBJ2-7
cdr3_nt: TGTGCCAGCAGTCCCCCGGTCGGGGTTTACTCCTACGAGCAGTACTTC
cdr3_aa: CASSPPVGVYSYEQYF

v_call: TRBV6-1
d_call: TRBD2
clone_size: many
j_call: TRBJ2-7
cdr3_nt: TGTGCCAGCAGTGGACTAGCGGGGGGCAGCTCCTACGAGCAGTACTTC
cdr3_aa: CASSGLAGGSSYEQYF

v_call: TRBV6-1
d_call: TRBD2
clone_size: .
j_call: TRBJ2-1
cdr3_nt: TGTGCCAGCACCCCATGGCGGGAGTGCCATAATGAGCAGTTCTTC
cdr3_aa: CASTPWRECHNEQFF

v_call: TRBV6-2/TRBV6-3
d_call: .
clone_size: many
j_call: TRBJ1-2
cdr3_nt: TGTGCCAGCAGGGGGGATTTAAAAAGAAACTATGGCTACACCTTC
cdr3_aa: CASRGDLKRNYGYTF

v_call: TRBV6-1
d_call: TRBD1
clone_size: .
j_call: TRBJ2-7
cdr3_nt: TGTGCCAGCAGGCCGACGACAGGGGTAGGTGAGCGGTACTTC
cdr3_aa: CASRPTTGVGERYF

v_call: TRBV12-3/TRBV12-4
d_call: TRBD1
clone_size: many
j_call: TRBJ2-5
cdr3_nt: TGTGCCAGCAGTTTCCGACAGGGTGAGACCCAGTACTTC
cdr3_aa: CASSFRQGETQYF

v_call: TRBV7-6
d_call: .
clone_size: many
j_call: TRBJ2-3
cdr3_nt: TGTGCCAGCAGCGGGGAACGGGGGACCGACACAGATACGCAGTATTTT
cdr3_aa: CASSGERGTDTDTQYF

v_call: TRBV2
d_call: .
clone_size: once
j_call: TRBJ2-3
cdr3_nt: TGTGCCAGCAGTGAGCCCGTACGGGTGCTCACAGATACGCAGTATTTT
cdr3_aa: CASSEPVRVLTDTQYF